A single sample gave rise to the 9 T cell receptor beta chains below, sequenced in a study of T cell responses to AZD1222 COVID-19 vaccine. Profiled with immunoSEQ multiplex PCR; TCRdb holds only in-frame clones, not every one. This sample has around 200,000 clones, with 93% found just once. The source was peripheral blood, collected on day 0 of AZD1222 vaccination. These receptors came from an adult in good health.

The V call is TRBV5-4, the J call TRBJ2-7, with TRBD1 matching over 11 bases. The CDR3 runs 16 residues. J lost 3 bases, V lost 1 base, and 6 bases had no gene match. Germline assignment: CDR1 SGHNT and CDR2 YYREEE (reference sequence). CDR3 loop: CASSLPRGQGVYEQYF. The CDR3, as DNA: TGTGCCAGCAGCTTGCCCCGGGGACAGGGGGTCTACGAGCAGTACTTC. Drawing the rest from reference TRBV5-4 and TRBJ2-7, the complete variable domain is ETGVTQSPTHLIKTRGQQVTLRCSSQSGHNTVSWYQQALGQGPQFIFQYYREEENGRGNFPPRFSGLQFPNYSSELNVNALELDDSALYLCASSLPRGQGVYEQYFGPGTRLTVT.

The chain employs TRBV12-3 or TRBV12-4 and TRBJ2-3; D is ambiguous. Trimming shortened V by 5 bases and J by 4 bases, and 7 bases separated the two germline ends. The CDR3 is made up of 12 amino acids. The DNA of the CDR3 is TGTGCCAGCAGTGCTCGATCAGATACGCAGTATTTT. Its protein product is CASSARSDTQYF.

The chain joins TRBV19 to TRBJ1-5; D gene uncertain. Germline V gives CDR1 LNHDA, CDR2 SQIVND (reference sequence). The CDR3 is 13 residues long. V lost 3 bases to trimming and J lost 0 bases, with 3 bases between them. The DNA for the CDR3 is TGTGCCAGTAGTATCAGTAGCAATCAGCCCCAGCATTTT. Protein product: CASSISSNQPQHF.

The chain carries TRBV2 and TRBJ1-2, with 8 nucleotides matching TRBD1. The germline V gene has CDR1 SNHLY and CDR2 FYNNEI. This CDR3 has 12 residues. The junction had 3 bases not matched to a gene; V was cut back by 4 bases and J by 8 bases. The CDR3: CASSGDRGGYTF. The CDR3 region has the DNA TGTGCCAGCAGTGGAGACAGGGGAGGCTACACCTTC.

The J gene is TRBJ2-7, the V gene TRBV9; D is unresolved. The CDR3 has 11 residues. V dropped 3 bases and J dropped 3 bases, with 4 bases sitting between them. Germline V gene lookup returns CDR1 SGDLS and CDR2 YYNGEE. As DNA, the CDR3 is TGTGCCAGCAGCGAGGGCTACGAGCAGTACTTC. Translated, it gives CASSEGYEQYF.

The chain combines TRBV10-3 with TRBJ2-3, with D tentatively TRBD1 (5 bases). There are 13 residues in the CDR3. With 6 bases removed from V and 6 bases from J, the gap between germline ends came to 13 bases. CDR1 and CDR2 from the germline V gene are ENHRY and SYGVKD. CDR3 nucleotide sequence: TGTGCCATCAGGGCGTCCCCAGGGGATACGCAGTATTTT. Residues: CAIRASPGDTQYF.

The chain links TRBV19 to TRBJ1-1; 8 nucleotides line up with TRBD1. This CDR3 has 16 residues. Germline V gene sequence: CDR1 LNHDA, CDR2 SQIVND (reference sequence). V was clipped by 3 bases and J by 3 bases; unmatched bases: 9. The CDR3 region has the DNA TGTGCCAGTAGTATCAGGGGGACAGGAGTCGACACTGAAGCTTTCTTT. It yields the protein CASSIRGTGVDTEAFF.

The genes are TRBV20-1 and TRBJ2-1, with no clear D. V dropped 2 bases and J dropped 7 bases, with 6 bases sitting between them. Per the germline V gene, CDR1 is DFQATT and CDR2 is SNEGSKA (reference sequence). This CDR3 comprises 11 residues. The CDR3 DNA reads TGCAGTGCTAGATGGCCAAATGAGCAGTTCTTC. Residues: CSARWPNEQFF.

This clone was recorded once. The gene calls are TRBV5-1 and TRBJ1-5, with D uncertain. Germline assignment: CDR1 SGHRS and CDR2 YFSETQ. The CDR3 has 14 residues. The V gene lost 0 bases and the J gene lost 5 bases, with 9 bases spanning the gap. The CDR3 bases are TGCGCCAGCAGCTTGGCCGGGGATTATCAGCCCCAGCATTTT. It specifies CASSLAGDYQPQHF.